What follows are 16 T cell receptor beta chains derived from one specimen sequenced in a study of control samples from healthy donors and cancer patients. Libraries were prepared by immunoSEQ multiplex PCR; TCRdb keeps only in-frame clonotypes and omits some of them. The sample carries fewer than 200,000 clones, approximately 90% recorded once. The sample comprised blood. The receptors were sampled from a man in his thirties or forties in good health.

The chain combines TRBV27 with TRBJ1-1; D gene uncertain. Trimming cost V 6 bases and J 5 bases, with 16 bases left between them. Germline V gene sequence: CDR1 MNHEY, CDR2 SMNVEV (reference sequence). This CDR3 region has 14 residues. The CDR3, as DNA: TGTGCCAGCAGCCCGACGGGGTTTCGGACTGAAGCTTTCTTT. Residues: CASSPTGFRTEAFF.

Concerning this clone: Other DNA sequences of this sample code for an identical CDR3. The genes are TRBV7-9 and TRBJ2-3; TRBD2 might be the D (7 bases). This CDR3 contains 14 residues. V lost 3 bases, J lost 11 bases, and 18 bases lay in between. Germline V gene sequence: CDR1 SEHNR, CDR2 FQNEAQ (reference sequence). The CDR3 sequence: CASSLVRGAQGQYF. The DNA for the CDR3 is TGTGCCAGCAGCTTGGTACGGGGGGCGCAGGGGCAGTATTTT.

This chain joins TRBV3-1 (or the pseudogene TRBV3-2) and TRBJ1-5; D unresolved. The CDR3 is 12 residues long. Germline V lookup: CDR1 LGHDT, CDR2 YNNKEL (reference sequence). With 5 bases removed from V and 6 bases from J, the gap between germline ends came to 8 bases. In DNA form, the CDR3 reads TGTGCCAGCAGCTTAAGAGGTCAGCCCCAGCATTTT. This codes for CASSLRGQPQHF.

The chain has TRBV19 and TRBJ1-5; D perhaps matches TRBD1 (5 bases). Germline V gene sequence: CDR1 LNHDA, CDR2 SQIVND (reference sequence). Trimming stripped 1 base from V and 6 bases from J, with 10 bases between. This CDR3 has 14 residues. In DNA, the CDR3 is TGTGCCAGTAGTATAGCACAGGCTTTTCAGCCCCAGCATTTT. Its translation: CASSIAQAFQPQHF. The variable domain in full, completed from reference TRBV19 and TRBJ1-5, reads DGGITQSPKYLFRKEGQNVTLSCEQNLNHDAMYWYRQDPGQGLRLIYYSQIVNDFQKGDIAEGYSVSREKKESFPLTVTSAQKNPTAFYLCASSIAQAFQPQHFGDGTRLSIL.

The chain uses TRBV20-1 and TRBJ1-2; possible D gene TRBD1, 5 bases. The germline V gene encodes CDR1 DFQATT and CDR2 SNEGSKA (reference sequence). CDR3 size: 11 residues. V shed 2 bases and J shed 7 bases, with 8 bases lying between them. CDR3 nucleotide sequence: TGCAGTGCTAGACAGGGTGCTGGCTACACCTTC. It yields the protein CSARQGAGYTF.

The J gene is TRBJ2-5, the V gene TRBV6-1, with TRBD1 matching over 9 bases. The length of the CDR3 is 14 residues. Germline loops: CDR1 MNHNS, CDR2 SASEGT. V shed 2 bases, J shed 4 bases, and the junction held 2 bases outside the gene matches. As DNA, the CDR3 is TGTGCCAGCAGTGAAAACAGGGGGCGAGAGACCCAGTACTTC. This codes for CASSENRGRETQYF.

The chain joins TRBV2 to TRBJ1-3; D not certain. The germline gives CDR1 SNHLY, CDR2 FYNNEI. The CDR3 length is 12 residues. CDR3 nucleotides: TGTGGGTCTCGGCAGTATGGAAACACCATATATTTT. Amino acid sequence: CGSRQYGNTIYF.

This chain links TRBV5-1 with TRBJ1-4; 8 nucleotides align to TRBD1. The CDR3 is 14 residues long. Germline CDR1 and CDR2: SGHRS and YFSETQ. Losses at the gene ends were 1 base for V and 12 bases for J; bases not matched to a gene: 8. The CDR3 region is CASSLPGQVKELFF. CDR3 coding DNA: TGCGCCAGCAGCTTGCCGGGACAGGTAAAGGAACTGTTTTTT.

The V call is TRBV5-4, the J call TRBJ1-3; TRBD1 might be the D (5 bases). The germline CDR1 and CDR2 sequences are SGHNT and YYREEE (reference sequence). CDR3 size: 17 residues. The V end lost 4 bases, the J end lost 0 bases, and 17 bases lay between the germline ends. CDR3 protein: CASSGRWGTSSGNTIYF. CDR3 coding DNA: TGTGCCAGCAGCGGCCGTTGGGGCACATCCTCTGGAAACACCATATATTTT.

Turning to this clone: One junction end does not reproduce the germline sequence, and a read error may be involved. V usage is TRBV7-9 and J usage is TRBJ2-1; D perhaps matches TRBD2 (7 bases). Germline CDR1 reads SEHNR; CDR2 reads FQNEAQ (reference sequence). The CDR3 has 15 residues. For the CDR3, the DNA is TGTGCCAGCAGCTTAGCGGAGCTCGGGGGGCGAGGTGGGATCTTC. This encodes CASSLAELGGRGGIF.

This clone was detected once. This chain links TRBV30 with TRBJ2-4, with no clear D. This CDR3 has 14 residues. The V and J ends lost 2 bases and 7 bases respectively, with 15 bases between them. Germline V gene lookup returns CDR1 GTSNPN and CDR2 SVGIG (reference sequence). The CDR3 sequence is CAWSIDSQRNIQYF. The CDR3 DNA reads TGTGCCTGGAGTATCGACTCCCAGAGGAACATTCAGTACTTC.

The V call is TRBV5-6, the J call TRBJ1-1, with 7 nucleotides matching TRBD1. CDR3 size: 13 residues. Trimming at V came to 1 base and at J to 5 bases, leaving 2 bases not matched to a gene. Germline lookup yields CDR1 SGHDT and CDR2 YYEEEE. The CDR3 DNA sequence: TGTGCCAGCAGCTTGTTCAGGGGGACTGAAGCTTTCTTT. The encoded protein is CASSLFRGTEAFF.

The chain recombines TRBV12-5 with TRBJ2-2, with 9 bases identical to TRBD2. Trimming at V came to 9 bases and at J to 8 bases, leaving 13 bases not matched to a gene. The CDR3 length is 15 residues. Germline lookup yields CDR1 LGHNT and CDR2 FRNRAP. Here the CDR3 reads CARRGSGGILGELFF. CDR3 DNA: TGTGCTAGGCGGGGCAGCGGGGGGATCTTGGGGGAGCTGTTTTTT.

This clone was seen once. This sequence joins TRBV19 and TRBJ2-7, with unresolved D. Trimming removed 1 base at V and 7 bases at J, with 11 bases between. The CDR3 consists of 13 residues. CDR1 and CDR2 from the germline V gene are LNHDA and SQIVND (reference sequence). This CDR3 is CASSIGNPREQYF. In DNA, the CDR3 is TGTGCCAGTAGTATAGGAAACCCTCGGGAGCAGTACTTC.

This sequence joins TRBV2 and TRBJ2-1; 9 bases line up with TRBD1. This CDR3 is built from 16 residues. Trimming removed 3 bases from V and 10 bases from J; junction bases left unmatched: 13. Germline values: CDR1 SNHLY, CDR2 FYNNEI. CDR3 region: CASSDRRTGVPREQFF. The CDR3, as DNA: TGTGCCAGCAGTGATCGCCGGACAGGGGTCCCACGGGAGCAGTTCTTC.

The V call is TRBV9, the J call TRBJ2-2; 8 positions match TRBD2. Trimming removed 6 bases from V and 2 bases from J; junction bases left unmatched: 6. In germline, CDR1 is SGDLS, CDR2 YYNGEE. The CDR3 length is 15 residues. CDR3 DNA sequence: TGTGCCAGCACCCGAGCGGGGGCCAACACCGGGGAGCTGTTTTTT. This translates into CASTRAGANTGELFF. The full variable domain, rest sourced from reference TRBV9 and TRBJ2-2, is DSGVTQTPKHLITATGQRVTLRCSPRSGDLSVYWYQQSLDQGLQFLIQYYNGEERAKGNILERFSAQQFPDLHSELNLSSLELGDSALYFCASTRAGANTGELFFGEGSRLTVL.